This is a list of T cell receptor beta chains from one sample in a study of blood T cell repertoires in COVID-19. Sequencing was performed with immunoSEQ multiplex PCR; in TCRdb, only in-frame clones are kept and a portion is missing. The table shows about 98,000 clones, with about 80% occurring only once. Sequences were obtained from peripheral blood. These receptors were obtained from a man in his 70s with active or convalescent COVID-19. Both conserved end residues are part of each CDR3. The D gene is left open where the match is weak. Some rows mark clone size as missing; the rest say once, few, many or name a class of expanded clone.

>TRBV7-9|TRBJ2-1|NA|NA
CASKRERVSYNEQFF
TGTGCCAGCAAGAGGGAGCGCGTGTCCTACAATGAGCAGTTCTTC
>TRBV4-3|TRBJ2-1|NA|NA
CASSHGRVNEQFF
TGCGCCAGCAGCCACGGCAGGGTCAATGAGCAGTTCTTC
>TRBV6-6|TRBJ2-3|NA|NA
CASSYSEGGGTQYF
TGTGCCAGCAGTTACTCGGAGGGAGGTGGTACGCAGTATTTT
>TRBV5-5|TRBJ2-4|NA|NA
CASSFEYTKNIQYF
TGTGCCAGCAGCTTTGAGTATACCAAAAACATTCAGTACTTC
>TRBV7-3|TRBJ2-5|NA|TRBD1
CASSLKGGLETQYF
TGTGCCAGCAGCTTAAAAGGGGGCCTAGAGACCCAGTACTTC
>TRBV11-2|TRBJ2-7|NA|NA
CASSLGQAGEQYF
TGTGCCAGCAGCTTAGGACAGGCCGGCGAGCAGTACTTC
>TRBV30|TRBJ1-2|NA|NA
CAWSVGYAGGYTF
TGTGCCTGGAGTGTAGGGTACGCGGGGGGCTACACCTTC
>TRBV4-1|TRBJ1-5|NA|NA
CASSQEVRARVNQPQHF
TGCGCCAGCAGCCAAGAGGTCAGAGCGAGAGTAAATCAGCCCCAGCATTTT
>TRBV29-1|TRBJ1-2|NA|TRBD1
CSVGEGGTDGYTF
TGCAGCGTTGGCGAAGGGGGCACGGATGGCTACACCTTC
>TRBV14|TRBJ2-3|NA|NA
CASSQDRSDTQYF
TGTGCCAGCAGCCAAGATCGGTCAGATACGCAGTATTTT
>TRBV11-2|TRBJ2-7|NA|NA
CASSRRGSYEQYF
TGTGCCAGCAGCCGCAGGGGCTCCTACGAGCAGTACTTC
>TRBV27|TRBJ1-5|NA|TRBD1
CASSFSTGGNQPQHF
TGTGCCAGCAGTTTTAGTACAGGGGGAAATCAGCCCCAGCATTTT
>TRBV19|TRBJ1-2|NA|NA
CASTGASNYGYTF
TGTGCCAGTACGGGAGCATCTAACTATGGCTACACCTTC
>TRBV19|TRBJ1-2|once|TRBD1
CASTVPGQGIYGYTF
TGTGCCAGTACCGTCCCGGGACAGGGGATCTATGGCTACACCTTC
>TRBV9|TRBJ2-1|once|NA
CASSTHGGGVQAENEQFF
TGTGCCAGCAGCACCCACGGTGGCGGGGTCCAAGCGGAAAATGAGCAGTTCTTC
>TRBV7-9|TRBJ1-2|few|TRBD1
CASSTGQNYGYTF
TGTGCCAGCAGCACGGGACAGAACTATGGCTACACCTTC
>TRBV5-6|TRBJ1-6|once|NA
CASSLAPQADSPLHF
TGTGCCAGCAGCTTGGCCCCCCAGGCCGATTCACCCCTCCATTTT
>TRBV7-9|TRBJ2-7|NA|TRBD2
CASNLAASYEQYF
TGTGCCAGCAATCTAGCGGCGTCCTACGAGCAGTACTTC
>TRBV21-1|TRBJ2-3|once|NA
CASSKVTGYTDTQYF
TGTGCCAGCAGCAAAGTTACAGGGTACACAGATACGCAGTATTTT
>TRBV2|TRBJ2-5|NA|NA
CASSERGGVGTQYF
TGTGCCAGCAGTGAAAGGGGCGGGGTCGGGACCCAGTACTTC
>TRBV7-2|TRBJ1-1|NA|NA
CASSSQGGNTEAFF
TGTGCCAGCAGTTCTCAGGGTGGGAACACTGAAGCTTTCTTT
>TRBV18|TRBJ1-2|NA|NA
CASSPGANYGYTF
TGTGCCAGCTCACCAGGGGCGAACTATGGCTACACCTTC
>TRBV9|TRBJ2-3|NA|TRBD2
CASSKRPTSGGYTQYF
TGTGCCAGCAGCAAAAGACCGACTAGCGGGGGGTATACGCAGTATTTT
>TRBV2|TRBJ2-1|NA|NA
CASSAQGTYNEQFF
TGTGCCAGCAGTGCTCAGGGTACCTACAATGAGCAGTTCTTC
>TRBV19|TRBJ2-2|NA|NA
CASSIGQNTGELFF
TGTGCCAGTAGTATTGGGCAGAACACCGGGGAGCTGTTTTTT
>TRBV2|TRBJ2-3|once|NA
CASKGRALAGAGADTQYF
TGTGCCAGCAAAGGGCGCGCCTTGGCGGGGGCGGGGGCAGATACGCAGTATTTT
>TRBV9|TRBJ1-3|NA|NA
CASSVNSGNTIYF
TGTGCCAGCAGCGTCAACTCTGGAAACACCATATATTTT
>TRBV29-1|TRBJ2-3|NA|NA
CSVAYDSADTQYF
TGCAGCGTTGCTTACGATTCAGCAGATACGCAGTATTTT
>TRBV6-2/TRBV6-3|TRBJ2-5|few|NA
CASSYLAAWETQYF
TGTGCCAGCAGTTACTTGGCCGCATGGGAGACCCAGTACTTC